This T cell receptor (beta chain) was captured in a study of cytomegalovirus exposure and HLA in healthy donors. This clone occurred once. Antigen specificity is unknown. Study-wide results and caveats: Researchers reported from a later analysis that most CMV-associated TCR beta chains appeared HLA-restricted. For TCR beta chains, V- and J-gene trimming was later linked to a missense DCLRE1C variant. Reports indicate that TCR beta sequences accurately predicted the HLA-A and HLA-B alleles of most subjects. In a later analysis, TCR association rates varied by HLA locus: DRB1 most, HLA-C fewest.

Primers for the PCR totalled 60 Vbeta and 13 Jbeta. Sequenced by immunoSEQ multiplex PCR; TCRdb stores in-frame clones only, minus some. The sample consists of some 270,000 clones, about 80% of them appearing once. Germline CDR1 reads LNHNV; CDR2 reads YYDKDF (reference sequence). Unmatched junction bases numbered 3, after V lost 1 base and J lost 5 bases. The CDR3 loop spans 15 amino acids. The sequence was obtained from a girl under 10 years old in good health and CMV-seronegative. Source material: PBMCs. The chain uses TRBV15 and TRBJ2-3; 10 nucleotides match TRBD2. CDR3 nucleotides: TGTGCCACCAGCAGAGGTAGCGGGAGGCGAGATACGCAGTATTTT. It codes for CATSRGSGRRDTQYF.